This T cell receptor beta chain was identified during a study of post-analysis software for immune sequencing data. Points from the study as a whole: Included in a set of several TRBV segments more frequent in patients than controls were TRBV5-6, TRBV5-1 and TRBV20-1. Normalized Chao1 diversity was significantly lower in multiple sclerosis patients than in controls.

Trimming pared 2 bases from V and 7 bases from J, leaving 9 bases between. The CDR3 is made up of 13 amino acids. Germline V gene lookup returns CDR1 SGHTA and CDR2 FQGTGA. The table lists this clonotype with a few counts. No antigen is known for it. Researchers reported that TCR beta cDNA libraries carried unique molecular identifiers. TCRdb used MiXCR to reprocess the PCR reads, holding one entry per CDR3 protein. Here the sample spans fewer than 700,000 distinct CDR3 sequences, 44% being singletons. The chain recombines TRBV7-3 with TRBJ2-1; D uncertain. The clonotype was recovered from a girl aged 5-17 years with multiple sclerosis. Sequencing input: blood. The CDR3 nucleotides read TGTGCCAGCAGCTTAGACGGTCGGAATGAGCAGTTCTTC. It encodes CASSLDGRNEQFF.